A selection of T cell receptor beta chains follows, all from one sample in a study of blood T cell repertoires in COVID-19. Assay: immunoSEQ multiplex PCR; the TCRdb copy retains only in-frame clones and omits some. This sample has about 250,000 clones, with 84% found just once. The sample comprised peripheral blood. The receptor source for this set is a woman aged 40-49 years who had recovered from COVID-19. CDR3s include the opening cysteine and the closing phenylalanine or tryptophan. Not every row has a clone size; where given, it reads once, few, many or a size class.

>TRBV3-1/TRBV3-2|TRBJ1-6|NA
CASSPLERGSSPLHF
>TRBV5-1|TRBJ2-1|NA
CASSLSQGPYNEQFF
>TRBV2|TRBJ1-2|NA
CASSPQQVANYGYTF
>TRBV28|TRBJ1-2|NA
CASSLFSGQGTNYGYTF
>TRBV21-1|TRBJ2-5|NA
CASSRRQGIQETQYF
>TRBV9|TRBJ1-2|NA
CASSPGAGGYYGYTF
>TRBV5-1|TRBJ2-6|NA
CASSPGNSGANVLTF
>TRBV6-1|TRBJ2-2|NA
CASSEIGEAGELFF
>TRBV5-1|TRBJ1-1|NA
CASRVGGASTEAFF
>TRBV28|TRBJ2-7|NA
CASTEPGGSYEQYF
>TRBV7-9|TRBJ2-5|NA
CASSFGETQYF
>TRBV6-5|TRBJ2-7|once
CASSRSGAGLEQYF
>TRBV2|TRBJ1-5|NA
CASRTGVGQPQHF
>TRBV11-2|TRBJ2-1|NA
CASRGGIADYNEQFF
>TRBV5-1|TRBJ2-7|NA
CASSAGTGMSYEQYF
>TRBV27|TRBJ1-2|NA
CASSLTGLRGYTF
>TRBV5-4|TRBJ2-5|NA
CASSREGGGRETQYF
>TRBV4-2|TRBJ1-1|NA
CASSQDDSEAFF
>TRBV30|TRBJ1-2|once
CAWGPEVYGYTF
>TRBV21-1|TRBJ2-2|few
CASSLRGGRNTGELFF
>TRBV7-9|TRBJ2-5|NA
CASSLWSSGGGETQYF
>TRBV6-1|TRBJ2-1|NA
CASSDREGRGRTYNEQFF
>TRBV2|TRBJ2-1|NA
CASTQPGQLNEQFF
>TRBV11-2|TRBJ1-1|few
CASSGYMDRGKSDTEAFF
>TRBV2|TRBJ1-1|NA
CASSETGTGINTEAFF
>TRBV28|TRBJ1-5|NA
CASKDGRRVGPQHF
>TRBV10-3|TRBJ1-5|NA
CAISESQGVNQPQHF
>TRBV14|TRBJ2-5|few
CASSQTSPQETQYF
>TRBV6-5|TRBJ2-7|NA
CATGGGYEQYF
>TRBV4-1|TRBJ2-3|NA
CASSQDRGLGTDTQYF
>TRBV18|TRBJ1-2|NA
CASSPLEREPYGYTF
>TRBV5-6|TRBJ2-5|NA
CASSPDREETQYF
>TRBV6-6|TRBJ1-1|NA
CASSLPGAEAFF
>TRBV2|TRBJ1-5|NA
CASLRDRGENSNQPQHF
>TRBV5-1|TRBJ1-2|NA
CASSLDIQDYGYTF
>TRBV4-1|TRBJ1-4|few
CASSQGRTQQGENEKLFF
>TRBV6-5|TRBJ2-7|NA
CASMGALSYEQYF
>TRBV3-1/TRBV3-2|TRBJ1-1|once
CASSQIGGDTEAFF
>TRBV18|TRBJ2-1|NA
CASSNYRGPVDDEQFF
>TRBV28|TRBJ1-2|NA
CASRLDRADTNYGYTF
>TRBV20-1|TRBJ2-7|once
CSASGGTGGSYEQYF
>TRBV7-9|TRBJ2-1|few
CASSLSGPYNEQFF
>TRBV27|TRBJ1-4|NA
CASSQSRTGGEKLFF
>TRBV10-1|TRBJ1-2|NA
CASSEGGQNYGYTF
>TRBV5-5|TRBJ2-3|NA
CASSSYSGTSADTQYF
>TRBV2|TRBJ2-7|NA
CASSDTQGFQFYEQYF
>TRBV28|TRBJ1-2|NA
CASQRGGARGYTF
>TRBV28|TRBJ2-7|NA
CASRPTHRAREQYF
>TRBV30|TRBJ1-2|NA
CAWSRGDYGYTF
>TRBV28|TRBJ1-6|NA
CASSQGAVNSPLHF
>TRBV24-1|TRBJ2-5|NA
CATSDLRPGEEETQYF